Below, 14 T cell receptor beta chains from the same sample are listed, as sequenced in a study of blood T cell repertoires in COVID-19. Profiling relied on immunoSEQ multiplex PCR, and the TCRdb table lists in-frame clones only, not all of them. In the table there are some 42,000 clones, around nine tenths of which are singletons. The sample comprised peripheral blood. These TCRs come from a human donor in a cohort sampled during active COVID-19.

DNA for the CDR3: TGCAGCGTCAAAAGGGGTGAGACCCAGTACTTC. It translates to CSVKRGETQYF. V and J are TRBV29-1 and TRBJ2-5, with D possibly being TRBD1 (5 bases). V was clipped by 6 bases and J by 5 bases, with 10 bases between them. The CDR3 runs to 11 residues. The V gene's germline CDR1 is SQVTM and CDR2 ANQGSEA.

The V and J genes are TRBV10-3 and TRBJ2-3; TRBD2 matches at 11 bases. Germline V CDR1 and CDR2: ENHRY, SYGVKD. This CDR3 is 17 amino acids long. Germline trimming cut 2 bases from V and 1 base from J; bases unmatched to any gene: 5. The CDR3, as DNA: TGTGCCATCAGTGAGCCTTCTAGCGGGGGGCGCACAGATACGCAGTATTTT. Its protein product is CAISEPSSGGRTDTQYF.

The chain couples TRBV3-1 (or the pseudogene TRBV3-2) to TRBJ2-5; D perhaps matches TRBD1 (6 bases). Trimming took 4 bases from V and 2 from J, leaving 14 bases between them. Germline V gives CDR1 LGHDT, CDR2 YNNKEL (reference sequence). This CDR3 contains 15 residues. CDR3 sequence (DNA): TGTGCCAGCAGCCGATCAGGGGCTGTTCAAGAGACCCAGTACTTC. Protein: CASSRSGAVQETQYF.

The chain is built from TRBV11-2 and TRBJ2-3; possible D gene TRBD2, 6 bases. The V gene lost 2 bases and the J gene lost 5 bases, with 14 bases spanning the gap. The germline V gene has CDR1 SGHAT and CDR2 FQNNGV. The CDR3 is 15 residues long. The CDR3 bases are TGTGCCAGCAGCTTATTACCGGCTAGCGTAGATACGCAGTATTTT. Residues: CASSLLPASVDTQYF.

The chain employs TRBV2 and TRBJ1-1; D is unresolved. Deletions cut 4 bases from V and 10 bases from J, with 10 bases between. This CDR3 is built from 11 residues. The V gene's germline CDR1 is SNHLY and CDR2 FYNNEI. For the CDR3, the DNA is TGTGCCAGCAGTGTTCACGAGGGAGCTTTCTTT. Its translation: CASSVHEGAFF.

The chain is built from TRBV6-1 and TRBJ2-3, with 16 positions matching TRBD2. This CDR3 contains 20 residues. Trimming took 3 bases from V and 3 from J; bases not matched to a gene: 12. Germline CDR1 is MNHNS and CDR2 is SASEGT. CDR3 sequence reads: CASSEWGLAGGIEWTDTQYF. For the CDR3, the DNA is TGTGCCAGCAGTGAGTGGGGACTAGCGGGGGGGATCGAGTGGACAGATACGCAGTATTTT.

Only one count was recorded for this clone. The V and J genes are TRBV19 and TRBJ1-2; 10 nucleotides agree with TRBD1. CDR1 and CDR2 from the germline V gene are LNHDA and SQIVND (reference sequence). V dropped 0 bases and J dropped 5; count of bases not matched to a gene: 6. The CDR3 covers 16 residues. In nucleotides, the CDR3 is TGTGCCAGTAGTATAGACGGCGGACAGGGGGATTATGGCTACACCTTC. Translating it yields CASSIDGGQGDYGYTF.

This clone was detected once. The gene calls are TRBV12-5 and TRBJ1-3; no definite D call. The CDR3 consists of 12 residues. CDR1 is LGHNT and CDR2 is FRNRAP in the germline V gene. V was clipped by 3 bases and J by 4 bases, with 4 bases between them. CDR3 region: CASGFGGNTIYF. The CDR3 DNA reads as TGTGCTAGTGGTTTTGGCGGAAACACCATATATTTT.

J is TRBJ2-7 and V is TRBV4-1; tentative D call: TRBD2 (5 bases). Looked up from germline, CDR1 is MGHRA and CDR2 is YSYEKL. Trimming took off 6 bases at V and 4 bases at J, with 19 bases between the two ends. This CDR3 comprises 15 residues. In nucleotides, the CDR3 is TGCGCCAGCAGACAGATACCCGGAGGTGGGTACGAGCAGTACTTC. It is translated as CASRQIPGGGYEQYF.

V usage is TRBV30 and J usage is TRBJ1-6, with 10 nucleotides matching TRBD1. V gave up 5 bases and J gave up 7 bases; unmatched junction bases: 5. This CDR3 comprises 14 residues. CDR1 GTSNPN and CDR2 SVGIG come from the germline V gene (reference sequence). The CDR3 nucleotides are TGTGCCTGGGCGGGACAGGGGAGGAATTCACCCCTCCACTTT. Its translation is CAWAGQGRNSPLHF.

The chain carries TRBV2 and TRBJ2-6; no clear D gene. The CDR3 is made up of 15 amino acids. Germline loops: CDR1 SNHLY, CDR2 FYNNEI. V gave up 6 bases and J gave up 4 bases, with 13 bases separating them. The chain's CDR3 is CASSATESGANVLTF. The DNA of the CDR3 is TGTGCCAGCAGCGCCACAGAGAGCGGGGCCAACGTCCTGACTTTC.

This chain links TRBV30 with TRBJ2-7; a weak D match, TRBD2 (5 bases). Germline CDR1 is GTSNPN and CDR2 is SVGIG (reference sequence). V was trimmed by 0 bases and J by 1 base, leaving 13 bases between them. The CDR3 consists of 15 residues. CDR3 region: CAWSVPSGRSYEQYF. The DNA for the CDR3 is TGTGCCTGGAGTGTTCCCTCGGGAAGGTCCTACGAGCAGTACTTC.

This clone occurred once. The J gene is TRBJ1-4, the V gene TRBV7-6; weak D call: TRBD1 (5 bases). V shed 5 bases and J shed 3 bases, with 10 bases lying between them. The CDR3 runs to 14 residues. Germline values: CDR1 SGHVS, CDR2 FNYEAQ. The CDR3 DNA follows: TGTGCCAGCAGCCTAAAGACAGCTAATGAAAAACTGTTTTTT. Protein product: CASSLKTANEKLFF.

J is TRBJ2-7 and V is TRBV27; D perhaps matches TRBD1 (7 bases). Germline lookup yields CDR1 MNHEY and CDR2 SMNVEV (reference sequence). The CDR3 has 15 residues. Trimming cost V 2 bases and J 3 bases, with 14 bases left between them. The CDR3 nucleotides read TGTGCCAGCAGTTTAGGAGGGACAGCGCGCTACGAGCAGTACTTC. This encodes CASSLGGTARYEQYF.